Included here is one T cell receptor beta chain sequence, with context. While infection was still active, Seattle patients were enrolled and then followed longitudinally. J was trimmed by 6 bases and V by 8 bases; bases with no gene match: 10. Germline lookup yields CDR1 MDHEN and CDR2 SYDVKM. This CDR3 has 14 amino acids. The data originate from a study of blood T cell repertoires in COVID-19. Only in-frame clones appear in the TCRdb table, and some are missing; sequencing was by immunoSEQ multiplex PCR. The table has 150,000 to 200,000 clones, roughly four fifths seen once. The rearrangement uses TRBV28 and TRBJ2-3; 8 bases match TRBD2. The TCR originated in a woman between 70 and 85 years old with COVID-19, enrolled during active disease. Sequences were obtained from peripheral blood. CDR3 sequence reads: CASVSGGGEDTQYF. CDR3 sequence (DNA): TGTGCCAGCGTCTCGGGAGGGGGGGAGGATACGCAGTATTTT.